This is a list of T cell receptor beta chains from one sample in a study of CD8+ T cells in alopecia areata. Produced via immunoSEQ multiplex PCR; TCRdb's table is partial and in-frame only. The sample includes 45,000 to 70,000 clones, about 96% seen only once; the top ten take roughly 25%. This specimen was CD8+ T cells sorted from blood, taken at week 0. These TCRs come from a human donor with alopecia areata. Both conserved end residues are part of each CDR3. A D gene is named only where the DNA matches it firmly. Clone size is stated in some rows and not others, as once, few, many or a class when expanded.

>-|TRBJ2-5|TRBV6-5|-
TGTGCCAGCAGTTACGGGATCCAAGAGACCCAGTACTTC
CASSYGIQETQYF
>TRBD2|TRBJ2-1|TRBV5-6|-
TGTGCCAGCAGCCCCCAGACTAGCGGGGCGTACAATGAGCAGTTCTTC
CASSPQTSGAYNEQFF
>-|TRBJ1-1|TRBV6-5|-
TGTGCCAGCAGTTACTCCGGAAACATGAACACTGAAGCTTTCTTT
CASSYSGNMNTEAFF
>-|TRBJ2-3|TRBV9|-
TGTGCCAGCAGCGTAGACGGGAGCACAGATACGCAGTATTTT
CASSVDGSTDTQYF
>-|TRBJ2-7|TRBV27|-
TGTGCCAGCAGCCCAGGGGACTCTCCCCTCGAGCAGTACTTC
CASSPGDSPLEQYF
>TRBD2|TRBJ2-3|TRBV7-9|-
TGTGCCAGCAGCTCATCGATACTAGCGTTGCGCACAGATACGCAGTATTTT
CASSSSILALRTDTQYF
>-|TRBJ1-5|TRBV4-3|-
TGCGCCAGCAGCCAAGATCATGCCAGTCCGCGTCATTTT
CASSQDHASPRHF
>TRBD1|TRBJ2-1|TRBV10-3|hyperexpanded
TGTGCCATCAGCCCCGGGACAGGGTTTGATGAGCAGTTCTTC
CAISPGTGFDEQFF
>TRBD1|TRBJ2-7|TRBV7-9|-
TGTGCCAGCAGCTATCCCGGGACAGGGGGCGAGCAGTACTTC
CASSYPGTGGEQYF
>-|TRBJ2-1|TRBV2|-
TGTGCCAGCATCCTGGGGGCGGGGGAATACAATGAGCAGTTCTTC
CASILGAGEYNEQFF
>-|TRBJ2-3|TRBV29-1|-
TGCAGCGTTTTACCTTTGACATCTGGGGTTCGGGCGCAGTATTTT
CSVLPLTSGVRAQYF
>-|TRBJ2-7|TRBV5-1|-
TGCGCCAGCAGCTGGGACTCAGGGGAGCAGTACTTC
CASSWDSGEQYF
>TRBD1|TRBJ2-7|TRBV11-2|-
TGTGCCAGCAGTCAACCGGGGACAGGGGGCTTCGAGCAGTACTTC
CASSQPGTGGFEQYF
>TRBD1|TRBJ2-1|TRBV4-2|-
TGTGCCAGCAGCCAAGAGACAGGGACAGGGAACGATGAGCAGTTCTTC
CASSQETGTGNDEQFF
>-|TRBJ1-2|TRBV27|-
TGTGCCAGCAGTCCCCTTGGCCAGCTCGCTACTTATGGCTACACCTTC
CASSPLGQLATYGYTF
>-|TRBJ2-7|TRBV5-6|-
TGTGCCAGCAGCTTGGGGACGGTCTACGAGCAGTACTTC
CASSLGTVYEQYF
>-|TRBJ1-1|TRBV6-5|-
TGTGCCAGCAGCCCCGACTGGTCCGAAGCTTTCTTT
CASSPDWSEAFF
>-|TRBJ1-1|TRBV7-8|-
TGTGCCAGCAGCTTCCTGACAGAGAACACTGAAGCTTTCTTT
CASSFLTENTEAFF
>-|TRBJ2-7|TRBV11-2|-
TGTGCCAGCAGCTCCGGACAAGGCGGGCAGTACTTC
CASSSGQGGQYF
>TRBD1|TRBJ1-5|TRBV19|-
TGTGCCAGCCTCCGGACAGGGAAGTCGAATCAGCCCCAGCATTTT
CASLRTGKSNQPQHF
>-|TRBJ2-1|TRBV30|-
TGTGCCTGGAGCCCAGGGAATGGCTACAATGAGCAGTTCTTC
CAWSPGNGYNEQFF
>-|TRBJ2-7|TRBV5-6|-
TGTGCCAGCAGCTTAGACAGTACCTACGAGCAGTACTTC
CASSLDSTYEQYF
>TRBD2|TRBJ2-1|TRBV4-1|-
TGCGCCAGCAGCCAAGAATGGACTAGCGCATACAATGAGCAGTTCTTC
CASSQEWTSAYNEQFF
>-|TRBJ1-4|TRBV25-1|-
TGTGCCAGCAGTGAGGGTGGAGAGTTAACTAATGAAAAACTGTTTTTT
CASSEGGELTNEKLFF
>TRBD2|TRBJ2-3|TRBV10-3|-
TGTGCCTCCAACCTTGTAGGAGCGGGGGCCAGCACAGATACGCAGTATTTT
CASNLVGAGASTDTQYF
>-|TRBJ2-5|TRBV30|-
TGTGCCTGGAGTGTAGGAAAGACCCAGTACTTC
CAWSVGKTQYF
>-|TRBJ1-1|TRBV27|-
TGTGCCAGCAGTTTATTAGGGGGTCCGGCTGAAGCTTTCTTT
CASSLLGGPAEAFF
>-|TRBJ2-7|TRBV4-1|once
TGCGCCAGCAGAGGGTTAAGCTCCTACGAGCAGTACTTC
CASRGLSSYEQYF
>-|TRBJ2-7|TRBV7-9|-
TGTGCCAGCAGCTTATTGACAGGCGATGGCTACGAGCAGTACTTC
CASSLLTGDGYEQYF
>-|TRBJ2-5|TRBV7-2|-
TGTGCCAGCAGCTTAGATGGCGGGGACGGAGAGACCCAGTACTTC
CASSLDGGDGETQYF
>-|TRBJ2-2|TRBV2|-
TGTGCCAGCAGTCCCTTCCAAACTTGGACAGATGTCGGGGAGCTGTTTTTT
CASSPFQTWTDVGELFF
>-|TRBJ1-1|TRBV7-2|-
TGTGCCAGCAGCTTCGCCGGGACGAACACTGAAGCTTTCTTT
CASSFAGTNTEAFF
>-|TRBJ2-7|TRBV29-1|-
TGCAGCGTTGAAGACCTCTCCTACGAGCAGTACTTC
CSVEDLSYEQYF
>-|TRBJ2-3|TRBV7-9|-
TGTGCCAGCAGCTCCAGGGTAATACGCACAGATACGCAGTATTTT
CASSSRVIRTDTQYF
>-|TRBJ1-2|TRBV29-1|-
TGCAGCGTTGAAGGTGGGCTTACAAAGAACTATGGCTACACCTTC
CSVEGGLTKNYGYTF
>-|TRBJ2-5|TRBV6-5|-
TGTGCCAGCAGTAGGACACCGCTCCAAGAGACCCAGTACTTC
CASSRTPLQETQYF
>-|TRBJ2-1|TRBV9|-
TGTGCCAGCAGCGCGCCCTGGTACAATGAGCAGTTCTTC
CASSAPWYNEQFF
>-|TRBJ2-3|TRBV10-3|few
TGTGCCATCAGTGAGTCGGAGGGGGACAGCACAGATACGCAGTATTTT
CAISESEGDSTDTQYF
>TRBD1|TRBJ1-1|TRBV5-5|-
TGTGCCAGCAGCCTGGGACAGGGGGCGAGGAACACTGAAGCTTTCTTT
CASSLGQGARNTEAFF
>-|TRBJ2-7|TRBV2|-
TGTGCCAGCAGTGAATTTGTACTAAGGAACGAGCAGTACTTC
CASSEFVLRNEQYF
>TRBD1|TRBJ2-7|TRBV25-1|-
TGTGCCAGCAGTGAAGGGGTTCGCGCGGACAGGGGGCCCGAGCAGTACTTC
CASSEGVRADRGPEQYF
>-|TRBJ2-3|TRBV4-1|-
TGCGCCAGCAGCCAAGAGGAGGGGTCCACAGATACGCAGTATTTT
CASSQEEGSTDTQYF
>-|TRBJ2-3|TRBV11-2|-
TGTGCCAGCAGCTTAGAGGTCAGGTTGACAGATACGCAGTATTTT
CASSLEVRLTDTQYF
>-|TRBJ2-7|TRBV29-1|-
TGCAGCGTCACAACGGGCAGCTCCTACGAGCAGTACTTC
CSVTTGSSYEQYF
>TRBD1|TRBJ2-3|TRBV5-4|-
TGTGCCAGCAGCTTAGGACAGGGCCCAGATACGCAGTATTTT
CASSLGQGPDTQYF
>-|TRBJ2-7|TRBV7-9|-
TGTGCCAGCAGCTTATCGAAGGGTTTCTACGAGCAGTACTTC
CASSLSKGFYEQYF
>TRBD1|TRBJ2-7|TRBV14|-
TGTGCCAGCAGCCCCGCCGGGACAGGGGGCCACGAGCAGTACTTC
CASSPAGTGGHEQYF
>-|TRBJ1-1|TRBV19|-
TGTGCCAGTAATCGGGGGGAAGTGGAGTTGACTGAAGCTTTCTTT
CASNRGEVELTEAFF
>TRBD1|TRBJ2-1|TRBV7-9|-
TGTGCCAGCAGCTTTTCTTCCGGGACAGTCAATGAGCAGTTCTTC
CASSFSSGTVNEQFF
>TRBD1|TRBJ2-7|TRBV5-4|once
TGTGCCAGCAGCTTGGGACAGGGGGACCACGAGCAGTACTTC
CASSLGQGDHEQYF
>-|TRBJ2-1|TRBV27|-
TGTGCCAGCAGTACCCTACAGGGCTACAATGAGCAGTTCTTC
CASSTLQGYNEQFF